These 17 T cell receptor beta chains came from one sample sequenced in a study of T cell responses to AZD1222 COVID-19 vaccine. The repertoire was sequenced with immunoSEQ multiplex PCR; TCRdb's copy has only in-frame clones and lacks some. The sample yields around 78,000 clones, around 87% seen once. Sequenced material: peripheral blood, taken on day 0 of AZD1222 vaccination. These receptors were obtained from an adult in good health.

The chain links TRBV2 to TRBJ2-7; no clear D gene. Trimming took off 3 bases at V and 6 bases at J, with 15 bases between the two ends. The germline CDR1 and CDR2 sequences are SNHLY and FYNNEI. The CDR3 totals 14 residues. CDR3 DNA: TGTGCCAGCAGTGACGGTGATCTCTATGGCGAGCAGTACTTC. This translates into CASSDGDLYGEQYF. Combining the CDR3 with reference TRBV2 and TRBJ2-7 gives the whole variable domain EPEVTQTPSHQVTQMGQEVILRCVPISNHLYFYWYRQILGQKVEFLVSFYNNEISEKSEIFDDQFSVERPDGSNFTLKIRSTKLEDSAMYFCASSDGDLYGEQYFGPGTRLTVT.

The chain employs TRBV2 and TRBJ1-5, with D unresolved. The V gene lost 3 bases and the J gene lost 5 bases, with 11 bases spanning the gap. The CDR3 extends over 14 amino acids. Germline V gives CDR1 SNHLY, CDR2 FYNNEI. CDR3 DNA: TGTGCCAGCAGTGATTCGTCGGAAGATCAGCCCCAGCATTTT. Translated, it gives CASSDSSEDQPQHF. The full variable domain, rest sourced from reference TRBV2 and TRBJ1-5, is EPEVTQTPSHQVTQMGQEVILRCVPISNHLYFYWYRQILGQKVEFLVSFYNNEISEKSEIFDDQFSVERPDGSNFTLKIRSTKLEDSAMYFCASSDSSEDQPQHFGDGTRLSIL.

V usage is TRBV4-3 and J usage is TRBJ2-4, with 10 bases lining up with TRBD2. Losses at the gene ends were 0 bases for V and 6 bases for J; bases not matched to a gene: 8. Germline V CDR1 and CDR2: LGHNA, YSLEER. CDR3 length: 17 residues. The CDR3 sequence: CASSQDMASGRVNIQYF. CDR3 nucleotides: TGCGCCAGCAGCCAAGATATGGCTAGCGGGAGAGTAAACATTCAGTACTTC.

V gene TRBV19 combines with J gene TRBJ2-1; D uncertain. CDR1 and CDR2 (germline): LNHDA, SQIVND (reference sequence). Trimming took off 7 bases at V and 7 bases at J, with 8 bases between the two ends. This CDR3 region has 11 residues. The CDR3 loop is CASKRWNEQFF. CDR3 coding DNA: TGTGCCAGTAAACGGTGGAATGAGCAGTTCTTC.

V and J are TRBV5-6 and TRBJ2-1; 9 bases are shared with TRBD2. CDR1 is SGHDT, CDR2 YYEEEE, per germline. This CDR3 has 17 amino acids. J lost 5 bases, V lost 0 bases, and 9 bases had no gene match. The CDR3 region is CASSLAFTAGGNNEQFF. In DNA, the CDR3 is TGTGCCAGCAGCTTGGCGTTCACTGCGGGAGGGAACAATGAGCAGTTCTTC.

The V gene is TRBV9, the J gene TRBJ2-3; TRBD1 matches 12 bases. Trimming removed 3 bases from V and 4 bases from J; junction bases left unmatched: 15. CDR1 and CDR2 from the germline V gene are SGDLS and YYNGEE. The CDR3 spans 19 residues. CDR3 nucleotide sequence: TGTGCCAGCAGCGCACATCTTCCCGAGGGGACAGGGGGCCCAGATACGCAGTATTTT. It translates to CASSAHLPEGTGGPDTQYF.

The chain has TRBV28 and TRBJ1-5; D ambiguous. In germline, CDR1 is MDHEN, CDR2 SYDVKM. The CDR3 totals 15 residues. Trimming removed 2 bases from V and 3 bases from J, with 11 bases in between. Written as DNA, the CDR3 is TGTGCCAGCAGTTTAGGGCGGGTTACCAATCAGCCCCAGCATTTT. Its translation is CASSLGRVTNQPQHF.

The genes are TRBV6-5 and TRBJ2-7, with 8 bases aligning to TRBD2. With V trimmed by 6 bases and J by 4 bases, 8 bases remained unmatched. Germline V gives CDR1 MNHEY, CDR2 SVGAGI. There are 14 residues in the CDR3. The CDR3: CASSPLGLEYEQYF. The DNA of the CDR3 is TGTGCCAGCAGCCCGCTGGGACTAGAGTACGAGCAGTACTTC.

V is TRBV19 and J is TRBJ1-2, with D unresolved. Trimming cost V 4 bases and J 4 bases, with 16 bases left between them. CDR1 and CDR2 (germline): LNHDA, SQIVND (reference sequence). CDR3 size: 15 residues. CDR3 in amino acids: CASSSSGWRGYGYTF. CDR3 DNA sequence: TGTGCCAGTAGTAGCTCCGGGTGGCGCGGCTATGGCTACACCTTC. Full variable domain (remainder filled in from reference TRBV19 and TRBJ1-2): DGGITQSPKYLFRKEGQNVTLSCEQNLNHDAMYWYRQDPGQGLRLIYYSQIVNDFQKGDIAEGYSVSREKKESFPLTVTSAQKNPTAFYLCASSSSGWRGYGYTFGSGTRLTVV.

The chain employs TRBV29-1 and TRBJ1-2, with a weak D call TRBD1 (6 bases). This CDR3 has 12 residues. CDR1 is SQVTM and CDR2 is ANQGSEA in the germline V gene. Trimming removed 6 bases at V and 4 bases at J, with 12 bases between. Written as DNA, the CDR3 is TGCAGCGTGTGGGGGCAGCCCTATGGCTACACCTTC. As protein: CSVWGQPYGYTF.

This clone qualifies as medium-sized (0.01 to 0.1%). The gene calls are TRBV7-8 and TRBJ2-7, with 8 positions matching TRBD1. The CDR3 has 16 residues. Germline CDR1 reads SGHVS; CDR2 reads FQNEAQ. Trimming at V came to 5 bases and at J to 1 base, leaving 10 bases not matched to a gene. The CDR3 DNA sequence: TGTGCCAGCAGCGTTCTCGCTGGGACAGGATCCTACGAGCAGTACTTC. Protein sequence: CASSVLAGTGSYEQYF.

This chain uses TRBV6-2 or TRBV6-3 with TRBJ2-1; 7 bases match TRBD1. The germline V gene has CDR1 MNHEY and CDR2 SVGEGT. The J segment lost 9 bases and the V segment lost 3 bases, leaving 14 bases of the junction unmatched. This CDR3 has 16 residues. The CDR3 here is CASSYHRGEAFSEQFF. CDR3 DNA: TGTGCCAGCAGTTATCACAGGGGAGAGGCCTTTAGTGAGCAGTTCTTC.

The rearrangement joins TRBV29-1 to TRBJ2-3; 15 bases line up with TRBD2. The CDR3 is 18 residues long. V trimming: 2 bases; J trimming: 6 bases; junction bases outside the gene matches: 12. Germline assignment: CDR1 SQVTM and CDR2 ANQGSEA. The CDR3 coding sequence is TGCAGCGTTGAACTCCGGACTAGCGGGAGGGCCGCCATGGATACGCAGTATTTT. Its translation is CSVELRTSGRAAMDTQYF.

V is TRBV5-5 and J is TRBJ1-3, with 7 bases identical to TRBD1. Germline CDR1 SGHKS, CDR2 YYEKEE (reference sequence). Unmatched junction bases numbered 6, after V lost 0 bases and J lost 0 bases. The CDR3 has 17 residues. The CDR3 is CASSLAGTVNSGNTIYF. CDR3 DNA sequence: TGTGCCAGCAGCTTGGCTGGGACAGTGAACTCTGGAAACACCATATATTTT.

The chain carries TRBV11-3 and TRBJ2-7; D is undetermined. Germline V gene sequence: CDR1 SGHNT, CDR2 YENEEA. The V end was cut by 2 bases, the J end by 4 bases, with 6 bases between. This CDR3 comprises 12 residues. CDR3 loop: CASSLTVYEQYF. In DNA, the CDR3 is TGTGCCAGCAGCTTAACCGTTTACGAGCAGTACTTC.

The rearrangement links TRBV27 to TRBJ1-5; D is unclear. V lost 5 bases and J 7 bases, leaving 12 bases between the germline ends. CDR1 and CDR2 (germline): MNHEY, SMNVEV (reference sequence). CDR3 length: 13 amino acids. The CDR3 region has the DNA TGTGCCAGCAGTCTAGAGGGCGGGCAGCCCCAGCATTTT. It translates to CASSLEGGQPQHF.

By sample fraction, this clone is large (0.1 to 1%). The rearrangement joins TRBV7-9 to TRBJ1-6, with D maybe TRBD1 (6 bases). This CDR3 has 15 residues. Trimming took off 5 bases at V and 5 bases at J, with 13 bases between the two ends. Per the germline V gene, CDR1 is SEHNR and CDR2 is FQNEAQ (reference sequence). In nucleotides, the CDR3 is TGTGCCAGCAGCATACAGGGCCCCGATAATTCACCCCTCCACTTT. It encodes CASSIQGPDNSPLHF.